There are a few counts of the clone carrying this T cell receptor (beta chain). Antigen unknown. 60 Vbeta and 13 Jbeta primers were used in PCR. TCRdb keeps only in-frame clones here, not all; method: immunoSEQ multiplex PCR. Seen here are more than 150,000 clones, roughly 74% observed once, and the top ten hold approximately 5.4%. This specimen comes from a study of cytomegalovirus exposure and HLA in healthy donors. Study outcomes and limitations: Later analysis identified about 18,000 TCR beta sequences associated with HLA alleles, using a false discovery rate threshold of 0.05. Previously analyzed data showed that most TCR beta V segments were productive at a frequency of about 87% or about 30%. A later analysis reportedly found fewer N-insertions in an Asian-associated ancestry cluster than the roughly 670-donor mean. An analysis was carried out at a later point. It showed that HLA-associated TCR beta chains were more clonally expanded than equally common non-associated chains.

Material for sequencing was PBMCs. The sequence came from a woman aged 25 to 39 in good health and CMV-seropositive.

The CDR3 DNA follows: TGCGCCAGCAGCTACGGGGACAGAGAGAACACTGAAGCTTTCTTT. The encoded protein is CASSYGDRENTEAFF. V gene TRBV5-1 combines with J gene TRBJ1-1, with 7 nucleotides matching TRBD1. Looked up from germline, CDR1 is SGHRS and CDR2 is YFSETQ. V was clipped by 3 bases and J by 1 base; unmatched bases: 6. The CDR3 runs 15 residues.